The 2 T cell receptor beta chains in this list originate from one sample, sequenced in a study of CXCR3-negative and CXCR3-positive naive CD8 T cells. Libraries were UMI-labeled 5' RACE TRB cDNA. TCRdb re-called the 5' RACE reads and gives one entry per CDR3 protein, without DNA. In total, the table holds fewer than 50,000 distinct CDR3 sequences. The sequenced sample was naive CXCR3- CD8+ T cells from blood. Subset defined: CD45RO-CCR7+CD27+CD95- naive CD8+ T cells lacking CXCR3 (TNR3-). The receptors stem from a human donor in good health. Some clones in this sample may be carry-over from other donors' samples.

CDR3 in amino acids: CASSPAGYSNQPQHF. The chain couples TRBV11-2 to TRBJ1-5. Germline V lookup: CDR1 SGHAT, CDR2 FQNNGV. The CDR3 totals 15 residues.

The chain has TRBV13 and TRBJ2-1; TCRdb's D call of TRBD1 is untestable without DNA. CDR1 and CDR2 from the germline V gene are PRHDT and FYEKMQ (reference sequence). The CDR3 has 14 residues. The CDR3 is CASSEGQMTNEQFF.